A few counts support the clone carrying this T cell receptor beta chain. Antigen unknown. This sample's treatment: oral pan-JAK inhibitor, 5-10 mg twice daily. The sample belongs to a study of CD8+ T cells in alopecia areata. As the sequencing template, cDNA was produced by extracting RNA and reverse transcribing it. Assay: immunoSEQ multiplex PCR; the TCRdb copy retains only in-frame clones and omits some. The repertoire includes over 95,000 clones, approximately 66% of them detected once, and around 16% sits in the top ten. Germline values: CDR1 MNHNY, CDR2 SVGAGI (reference sequence). Trimming shortened V by 2 bases and J by 3 bases, and 11 bases separated the two germline ends. This CDR3 spans 15 amino acids. Findings of the study overall: Scalp clonality and expanded CD8+ clones among the top 100 showed significant decreases with tofacitinib. It was lesional scalp, especially alopecia totalis/universalis, that showed higher clonality than normal scalp.

The chain recombines TRBV6-6 with TRBJ2-4; D possibly uses TRBD1 or TRBD2 (6 bases each). This clonotype was sampled from a human donor with alopecia areata. Sample: CD8+ T cells sorted from blood, taken at week 4, from a patient treated with tofacitinib. CDR3 protein: CASSYEGGDKNIQYF. As DNA, the CDR3 is TGTGCCAGCAGTTACGAGGGGGGAGACAAAAACATTCAGTACTTC.